These T cell receptor beta chains were read from a single sample in a study of blood T cell repertoires in COVID-19. Here immunoSEQ multiplex PCR was the method, and the copy in TCRdb shows in-frame clones only, minus some. The sample carries around 470,000 clones, roughly nine tenths recorded once. Material for sequencing was peripheral blood. Source of these receptors: a man younger than 30 with COVID-19, enrolled during active disease. The CDR3 runs from the conserved cysteine through the conserved F or W. The D gene is left open where the match is weak. Not every row has a clone size; where given, it reads once, few, many or a size class.

v_call: TRBV19; d_call: TRBD1; clone_size: NA; j_call: TRBJ2-7; cdr3_aa: CASSPAGQGTYEQYF; cdr3_nt: TGTGCCAGTAGTCCAGCGGGACAGGGCACCTACGAGCAGTACTTC
v_call: TRBV3-1/TRBV3-2; d_call: NA; clone_size: NA; j_call: TRBJ1-2; cdr3_aa: CASSQDAVHWDYGYTF; cdr3_nt: TGTGCCAGCAGCCAAGACGCGGTGCACTGGGACTATGGCTACACCTTC
v_call: TRBV2; d_call: TRBD1; clone_size: few; j_call: TRBJ1-5; cdr3_aa: CASSEETGGGQPQHF; cdr3_nt: TGTGCCAGCAGTGAGGAAACAGGGGGCGGTCAGCCCCAGCATTTT
v_call: TRBV7-3; d_call: TRBD1; clone_size: NA; j_call: TRBJ2-1; cdr3_aa: CASSLMGQDNEQFF; cdr3_nt: TGTGCCAGCAGCTTAATGGGACAGGACAATGAGCAGTTCTTC
v_call: TRBV29-1; d_call: NA; clone_size: once; j_call: TRBJ1-1; cdr3_aa: CSVYDNLNTEAFF; cdr3_nt: TGCAGCGTTTATGACAATTTGAACACTGAAGCTTTCTTT
v_call: TRBV11-3; d_call: NA; clone_size: NA; j_call: TRBJ2-1; cdr3_aa: CASSLVQGREQFF; cdr3_nt: TGTGCCAGCAGCTTAGTTCAGGGAAGGGAGCAGTTCTTC
v_call: TRBV23-1; d_call: NA; clone_size: NA; j_call: TRBJ2-3; cdr3_aa: CASSRSGTDTQYF; cdr3_nt: TGCGCCAGCAGTCGTTCTGGCACAGATACGCAGTATTTT
v_call: TRBV24-1; d_call: TRBD2; clone_size: NA; j_call: TRBJ2-5; cdr3_aa: CATSAPSGDQETQYF; cdr3_nt: TGTGCCACCAGTGCTCCTAGCGGGGACCAAGAGACCCAGTACTTC
v_call: TRBV27; d_call: NA; clone_size: NA; j_call: TRBJ2-4; cdr3_aa: CASSLAPTGPAKNIQYF; cdr3_nt: TGTGCCAGCAGTTTAGCCCCGACAGGACCAGCCAAAAACATTCAGTACTTC
v_call: TRBV5-4; d_call: TRBD2; clone_size: NA; j_call: TRBJ2-3; cdr3_aa: CASSLGGRLAGGTDTQYF; cdr3_nt: TGTGCCAGCAGCTTGGGAGGTCGCTTGGCGGGGGGCACAGATACGCAGTATTTT
v_call: TRBV3-1/TRBV3-2; d_call: NA; clone_size: NA; j_call: TRBJ2-7; cdr3_aa: CASSHPGYEQYF; cdr3_nt: TGTGCCAGCAGCCACCCGGGGTACGAGCAGTACTTC
v_call: TRBV10-3; d_call: NA; clone_size: NA; j_call: TRBJ1-1; cdr3_aa: CAISPDSNTEAFF; cdr3_nt: TGTGCCATCAGCCCGGACAGTAACACTGAAGCTTTCTTT
v_call: TRBV5-6; d_call: NA; clone_size: NA; j_call: TRBJ2-1; cdr3_aa: CASRTGGVNEQFF; cdr3_nt: TGTGCCAGCAGGACAGGAGGCGTTAATGAGCAGTTCTTC
v_call: TRBV5-6; d_call: NA; clone_size: NA; j_call: TRBJ2-5; cdr3_aa: CASSLGRGRGETQYF; cdr3_nt: TGTGCCAGCAGCTTGGGCAGGGGCCGTGGGGAGACCCAGTACTTC
v_call: TRBV6-1; d_call: NA; clone_size: few; j_call: TRBJ1-5; cdr3_aa: CASSEVGGSNQPQHF; cdr3_nt: TGTGCCAGCAGTGAAGTCGGGGGGAGCAATCAGCCCCAGCATTTT
v_call: TRBV14; d_call: TRBD2; clone_size: NA; j_call: TRBJ2-1; cdr3_aa: CASSQDLAGVRANEQFF; cdr3_nt: TGTGCCAGCAGCCAAGATCTAGCGGGGGTTCGAGCAAATGAGCAGTTCTTC
v_call: TRBV19; d_call: TRBD2; clone_size: NA; j_call: TRBJ2-2; cdr3_aa: CASSIGAGSTGELFF; cdr3_nt: TGTGCCAGTAGTATCGGAGCGGGAAGTACCGGGGAGCTGTTTTTT
v_call: TRBV25-1; d_call: TRBD1; clone_size: few; j_call: TRBJ2-7; cdr3_aa: CASRATGTAYEQYF; cdr3_nt: TGTGCCAGCAGGGCCACCGGGACAGCATACGAGCAGTACTTC
v_call: TRBV19; d_call: TRBD1; clone_size: NA; j_call: TRBJ1-6; cdr3_aa: CASSIDRGNSPLHF; cdr3_nt: TGTGCCAGTAGTATCGACAGGGGGAATTCACCCCTCCACTTT
v_call: TRBV2; d_call: NA; clone_size: once; j_call: TRBJ2-2; cdr3_aa: CASRTQILTGELFF; cdr3_nt: TGTGCCAGCAGGACACAGATACTCACCGGGGAGCTGTTTTTT
v_call: TRBV10-3; d_call: NA; clone_size: NA; j_call: TRBJ1-2; cdr3_aa: CAISGDRETEGYTF; cdr3_nt: TGTGCCATCAGTGGGGACCGGGAGACTGAAGGCTACACCTTC
v_call: TRBV5-1; d_call: TRBD1; clone_size: few; j_call: TRBJ1-2; cdr3_aa: CASSPPDRGYGYTF; cdr3_nt: TGCGCCAGCAGCCCTCCGGACAGGGGTTATGGCTACACCTTC
v_call: TRBV3-1/TRBV3-2; d_call: TRBD1; clone_size: NA; j_call: TRBJ2-7; cdr3_aa: CASSRTGYEQYF; cdr3_nt: TGTGCCAGCAGCCGGACAGGGTACGAGCAGTACTTC
v_call: TRBV2; d_call: TRBD2; clone_size: NA; j_call: TRBJ2-1; cdr3_aa: CASSEEGLAAEQFF; cdr3_nt: TGTGCCAGCAGTGAAGAGGGACTAGCTGCTGAGCAGTTCTTC
v_call: TRBV19; d_call: TRBD2; clone_size: NA; j_call: TRBJ2-7; cdr3_aa: CASSSRTSWYEQYF; cdr3_nt: TGTGCCAGTAGTTCCCGGACTAGCTGGTACGAGCAGTACTTC
v_call: TRBV7-3; d_call: TRBD2; clone_size: NA; j_call: TRBJ2-1; cdr3_aa: CASSLVGTSENNEQFF; cdr3_nt: TGTGCCAGCAGCTTGGTTGGGACTAGCGAAAACAATGAGCAGTTCTTC
v_call: TRBV30; d_call: NA; clone_size: NA; j_call: TRBJ2-7; cdr3_aa: CAWSVVEETYEQYF; cdr3_nt: TGTGCCTGGAGTGTGGTAGAGGAAACCTACGAGCAGTACTTC
v_call: TRBV11-1; d_call: TRBD2; clone_size: NA; j_call: TRBJ2-7; cdr3_aa: CASSSGTSGYEQYF; cdr3_nt: TGTGCCAGCAGCTCCGGGACTAGCGGCTACGAGCAGTACTTC
v_call: TRBV6-5; d_call: TRBD1; clone_size: NA; j_call: TRBJ1-5; cdr3_aa: CASRKGTGDQPQHF; cdr3_nt: TGTGCCAGCAGGAAGGGGACAGGGGATCAGCCCCAGCATTTT
v_call: TRBV6-2/TRBV6-3; d_call: NA; clone_size: NA; j_call: TRBJ2-2; cdr3_aa: CASSYVGPKEAGELFF; cdr3_nt: TGTGCCAGCAGTTATGTCGGGCCGAAGGAGGCCGGGGAGCTGTTTTTT
v_call: TRBV7-3; d_call: TRBD2; clone_size: NA; j_call: TRBJ2-2; cdr3_aa: CASSREAGDWTGELFF; cdr3_nt: TGTGCCAGCAGCCGAGAGGCGGGAGATTGGACCGGGGAGCTGTTTTTT
v_call: TRBV2; d_call: TRBD1; clone_size: NA; j_call: TRBJ1-2; cdr3_aa: CASSGQGSYGYTF; cdr3_nt: TGTGCCAGCAGTGGACAGGGCTCCTATGGCTACACCTTC
v_call: TRBV12-5; d_call: TRBD1; clone_size: NA; j_call: TRBJ2-1; cdr3_aa: CASGFRELGGARSEQFF; cdr3_nt: TGTGCTAGTGGTTTCCGCGAATTAGGGGGCGCGAGAAGTGAGCAGTTCTTC
v_call: TRBV6-1; d_call: TRBD1; clone_size: NA; j_call: TRBJ2-4; cdr3_aa: CASSELSTGLNIQYF; cdr3_nt: TGTGCCAGCAGTGAACTCTCGACAGGGTTAAACATTCAGTACTTC
v_call: TRBV19; d_call: TRBD1; clone_size: NA; j_call: TRBJ2-7; cdr3_aa: CASSFSGYTGGLGEQYF; cdr3_nt: TGTGCCAGTAGTTTTTCGGGGTACACAGGGGGATTGGGCGAGCAGTACTTC
v_call: TRBV29-1; d_call: NA; clone_size: NA; j_call: TRBJ2-1; cdr3_aa: CSVDSHYNEQFF; cdr3_nt: TGCAGCGTTGATTCCCACTACAATGAGCAGTTCTTC